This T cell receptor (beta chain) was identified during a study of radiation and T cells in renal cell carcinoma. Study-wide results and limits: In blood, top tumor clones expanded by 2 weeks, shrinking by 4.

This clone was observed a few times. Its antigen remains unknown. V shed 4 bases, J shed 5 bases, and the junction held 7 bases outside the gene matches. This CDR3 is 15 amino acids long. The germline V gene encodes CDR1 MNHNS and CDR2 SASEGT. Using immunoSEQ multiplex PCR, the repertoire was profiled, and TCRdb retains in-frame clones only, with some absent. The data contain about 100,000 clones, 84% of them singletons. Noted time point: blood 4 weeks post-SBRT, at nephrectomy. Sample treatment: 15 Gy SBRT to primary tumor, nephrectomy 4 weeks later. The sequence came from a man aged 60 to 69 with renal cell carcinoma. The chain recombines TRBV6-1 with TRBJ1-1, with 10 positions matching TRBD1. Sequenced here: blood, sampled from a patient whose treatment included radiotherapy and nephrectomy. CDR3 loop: CASSAPDRGRTEAFF. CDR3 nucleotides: TGTGCCAGCAGTGCCCCAGACAGGGGGCGTACTGAAGCTTTCTTT.